The entry below gives a single T cell receptor (beta chain) sequence along with its context. Its antigen is still unknown. Base quality data are lacking; no much larger clone is found one base away. These data are taken from a study of blood T cell repertoires in COVID-19 (dated by TCRdb to the early 2020s). For context, the study as a whole: Samples from collaborators originated in the United States, Italy and Spain and spanned both the acute and convalescent phases of COVID-19. The material from the prospective study consisted of cDNA or gDNA derived from T cells, B-cell-depleted T cells, or PBMCs. The repertoires were released in a freely available public database meant as a resource for research on the immune response to SARS-CoV-2. Nearly every sample came with metadata listing a de-identified subject ID, COVID-19 status, age in years and sex. The samples were drawn from two sources: the first 160 participants of the ongoing ImmuneRACE study, and over 950 subjects contributed by 6 global collaborators. HLA class I and class II types, where available, came from metadata supplied by the sample provider rather than from assay-based typing. The dataset comprised deeply sampled blood TCRbeta repertoires from subjects exposed to, actively infected with, or recovered from COVID-19.

From the germline V gene, CDR1 is SNHLY and CDR2 is FYNNEI. Trimming at the junction amounts to 3 bases on V and 2 bases on J, and the germline ends lie 8 bases apart. Taken from cysteine to phenylalanine, the CDR3 has 14 residues. Of all the DNA, just the CDR3 is kept, 42 bases in frame from base 1. TCRbeta CDR3 regions were amplified from genomic DNA using the immunoSEQ Assay, a bias-controlled multiplex PCR. The study's processing was this. Within the assay, amplification of reference gene primers was used to estimate how many nucleated cells each sample contained. To quantify the absolute abundance of each unique TCRbeta CDR3 rearrangement, sequence reads were collapsed and filtered. For each sample, productive Simpson clonality was calculated by taking the square root of Simpson's diversity index across productive rearrangements. In TCRdb, the immuneACCESS table is reduced to in-frame sequences with V and J assigned. These tables do not hold every clone; where another copy was compared, an unresolved V gene accounts for under half, and the others remain unexplained. The V and J calls and the clone size are those of that table, but D and trimming were determined from the DNA. In all, the sample holds over 100,000 clones, and about 80% of those were seen once. Around 4% of the sample is taken by the ten largest.

General conclusions and limits of the study: The amount of clinical and demographic metadata varied by source and participant and was provided uncurated.

Each collaborating institution followed its own protocols to collect whole blood in K2EDTA tubes. For TCRbeta analysis, collaborator samples were shipped as frozen whole blood, as isolated PBMCs, or as DNA extracted from either sample type. The V and J genes are TRBV2 and TRBJ1-5; TRBD1 is possibly the D segment (5 matching bases). The sequence came from a human donor in a cohort sampled during active COVID-19. The specimen sequenced was peripheral blood. The CDR3 is CASSESGRNQPQHF. The DNA reads as follows: TGTGCCAGCAGTGAGTCAGGGCGCAATCAGCCCCAGCATTTT.